This T cell receptor (beta chain) was found in a study of T cells in Graves' hyperthyroidism and ophthalmopathy. The trim removed 8 bases at V and 6 bases at J, leaving 9 bases unmatched. This CDR3 is 13 amino acids long. The germline V gene has CDR1 MGHDK and CDR2 SYGVNS. There were TCR beta CDR3 regions amplified from RNA transcripts. Primed by the HTBI set, a first-round RT-PCR was run on the TCR CDR3. TCRdb ran MiXCR on the multiplex PCR reads and lists one entry per CDR3 protein. Among some 600,000 distinct CDR3 sequences, roughly 50% were seen once, and the ten largest hold roughly 8.2%. The chain combines TRBV25-1 with TRBJ1-2, with 7 bases matching TRBD1. The specimen was peripheral blood or thyroid tissue (not recorded which). The receptor's source is a woman younger than 35 with Graves' hyperthyroidism. CDR3 sequence reads: CASSQGVTHGYTF. The DNA for the CDR3 is TGTGCCAGCTCTCAGGGGGTCACGCATGGCTACACCTTC.